The 5 T cell receptor beta chains listed next were all sequenced from one sample in a study of T cells in Graves' hyperthyroidism and ophthalmopathy. Amplified TCR beta CDR3 regions came from RNA transcripts. The HTBI primer set drove a first-round RT-PCR of the TCR CDR3. TCRdb recomputed calls from the multiplex PCR reads with MiXCR, one row per CDR3 protein. This sample has approximately 360,000 distinct CDR3 sequences; around 16% occur once, and the top ten carry roughly 25%. The sequencing sample was made of blood. The origin of the receptors is a woman younger than 30 with Graves' hyperthyroidism that later progressed to Graves' ophthalmopathy.

The chain carries TRBV19 and TRBJ2-7, with 11 bases that match TRBD2. The ends lost 6 bases at V and 5 bases at J; junction bases unmatched: 15. The CDR3 runs to 17 residues. Germline V CDR1 and CDR2: LNHDA, SQIVND (reference sequence). The CDR3 loop reads CASSPRGLTSGTDEQYF. The DNA for the CDR3 is TGTGCCAGTAGCCCAAGGGGCCTGACTAGCGGGACGGACGAGCAGTACTTC.

The J gene is TRBJ1-2, the V gene TRBV6-1; maybe TRBD1 (5 bases). CDR1 MNHNS and CDR2 SASEGT come from the germline V gene. CDR3 length equals 13 residues. Deletions cut 6 bases from V and 2 bases from J, with 10 bases between. CDR3 sequence reads: CASRAGANYGYTF. CDR3 nucleotides: TGTGCCAGCAGAGCCGGGGCAAACTATGGCTACACCTTC.

J is TRBJ2-4 and V is TRBV20-1; D is perhaps TRBD2 (6 bases). The CDR3 loop spans 17 amino acids. V was clipped by 1 base and J by 2 bases, with 18 bases between them. The germline V gene has CDR1 DFQATT and CDR2 SNEGSKA (reference sequence). For the CDR3, the DNA is TGCAGTGCTAGAGCCTTGGGAGGCGACGGGACCAAAAACATTCAGTACTTC. This translates into CSARALGGDGTKNIQYF.

This clonotype was picked up a small number of times. V is TRBV19 and J is TRBJ2-7; D is unresolved. With 3 bases removed from V and 2 bases from J, the gap between germline ends came to 8 bases. The CDR3 is 13 residues long. Germline CDR1 reads LNHDA; CDR2 reads SQIVND (reference sequence). CDR3 coding DNA: TGTGCCAGTAGTATCGACACCACCTACGAGCAGTACTTC. Its protein is CASSIDTTYEQYF.

This clonotype was recorded many times. V usage is TRBV30 and J usage is TRBJ2-3, with 7 positions matching TRBD1. CDR1 and CDR2 (germline): GTSNPN, SVGIG (reference sequence). The CDR3 extends over 17 amino acids. V shed 2 bases, J shed 0 bases, and the junction held 11 bases outside the gene matches. Written as DNA, the CDR3 is TGTGCCTGGAGTTTGGGACAGCTATTTCCAAGCACAGATACGCAGTATTTT. Protein product: CAWSLGQLFPSTDTQYF.